This T cell receptor beta chain stems from a study of T cell responses to AZD1222 COVID-19 vaccine. The study's findings and limits: Of the AZD1222 recipients, only 5 to 7 were seropositive at baseline. Donors, mostly white British, included more females; clonal diversity was possibly underestimated.

Using immunoSEQ multiplex PCR, the repertoire was profiled, and TCRdb retains in-frame clones only, with some absent. The table shows fewer than 120,000 clones, with 80% to 95% occurring only once. For this clone: Its antigen remains unknown.

V trimming: 5 bases; J trimming: 1 base; junction bases outside the gene matches: 4. The V gene's germline CDR1 is LNHDA and CDR2 SQIVND (reference sequence). The CDR3 length is 15 residues. The sequencing used peripheral blood, collected 28 days after the second AZD1222 dose. V gene TRBV19 combines with J gene TRBJ2-1; 8 bases fit TRBD2. This receptor was taken from an adult who received the AZD1222 COVID-19 vaccine. The CDR3: CASSVSGVSYNEQFF. In DNA, the CDR3 is TGTGCCAGTAGTGTTAGCGGGGTATCCTACAATGAGCAGTTCTTC.